The next 3 T cell receptor beta chains were all read from a single sample in a study of blood T cell repertoires in COVID-19 (dated by TCRdb to 2018 to 2021). The library relied on the immunoSEQ multiplex PCR assay. TCRdb took this table from immuneACCESS and kept in-frame rearrangements with V and J called. Such tables lack part of the clones; where checked against another copy, unresolved V genes explain under half of the gap, and the rest is unexplained. This sample is represented by some 80,000 clones; 80% to 90% of them were singletons. Approximately 10% of the sample lies in the top ten. Input material: peripheral blood. The source of these receptors is a man between 60 and 70 years old with COVID-19, enrolled during active disease.

The chain employs TRBV2 and TRBJ1-1; no reliable D call. V was trimmed by 4 bases and J by 7 bases, leaving 10 bases between them. The CDR3 totals 12 residues. The V gene's germline CDR1 is SNHLY and CDR2 FYNNEI. The CDR3 sequence: CASSVFGDEAFF. CDR3 sequence (DNA): TGTGCCAGCAGTGTCTTCGGGGATGAAGCTTTCTTT.

The chain carries TRBV28 and TRBJ1-4, with 11 nucleotides matching TRBD1. This CDR3 spans 15 amino acids. After removal of 4 bases from V and 6 bases from J, the junction contained 4 bases not matched to a gene. The germline V gene has CDR1 MDHEN and CDR2 SYDVKM. For the CDR3, the DNA is TGTGCCAGCAGTTCTCCGGGACAGGGGGATGAAAAACTGTTTTTT. Translated, it gives CASSSPGQGDEKLFF. Filled out from reference TRBV28 and TRBJ1-4, the complete variable domain reads DVKVTQSSRYLVKRTGEKVFLECVQDMDHENMFWYRQDPGLGLRLIYFSYDVKMKEKGDIPEGYSVSREKKERFSLILESASTNQTSMYLCASSSPGQGDEKLFFGSGTQLSVL.

This clone was counted a few times. V is TRBV6-5 and J is TRBJ1-6, with D maybe TRBD1 (5 bases). This CDR3 spans 16 amino acids. Germline V gene lookup returns CDR1 MNHEY and CDR2 SVGAGI. V was shortened by 2 bases and J by 7 bases, with 15 bases between the two germline ends. Here the CDR3 reads CASSYETARSNSPLHF. CDR3 DNA sequence: TGTGCCAGCAGTTACGAGACAGCAAGATCGAATTCACCCCTCCACTTT.